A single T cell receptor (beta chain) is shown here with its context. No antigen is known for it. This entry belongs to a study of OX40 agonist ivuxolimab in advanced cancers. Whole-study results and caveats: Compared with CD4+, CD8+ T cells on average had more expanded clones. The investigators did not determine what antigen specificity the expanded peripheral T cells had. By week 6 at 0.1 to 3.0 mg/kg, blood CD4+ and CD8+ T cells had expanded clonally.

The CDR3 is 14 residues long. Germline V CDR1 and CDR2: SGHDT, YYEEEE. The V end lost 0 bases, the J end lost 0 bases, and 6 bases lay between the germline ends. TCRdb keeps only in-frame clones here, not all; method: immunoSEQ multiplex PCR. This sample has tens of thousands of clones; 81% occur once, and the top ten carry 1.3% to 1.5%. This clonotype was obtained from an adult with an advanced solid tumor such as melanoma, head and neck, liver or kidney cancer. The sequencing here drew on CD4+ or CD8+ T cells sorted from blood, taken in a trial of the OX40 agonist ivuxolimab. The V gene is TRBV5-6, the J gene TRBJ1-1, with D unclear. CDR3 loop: CASSLGTLNTEAFF. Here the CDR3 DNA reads TGTGCCAGCAGCTTGGGAACACTGAACACTGAAGCTTTCTTT.